A single sample gave rise to the 22 T cell receptor beta chains below, sequenced in a study of T cell responses to AZD1222 COVID-19 vaccine. Data came from immunoSEQ multiplex PCR; TCRdb stores just in-frame clones and leaves some out. Here the sample spans 170,000 or so clones, roughly 93% being singletons. The source was peripheral blood, collected on day 0 of AZD1222 vaccination. These receptor sequences come from an adult in good health.

This clone was observed once. The J gene is TRBJ1-6, the V gene TRBV7-2; 7 nucleotides agree with TRBD1. Looked up from germline, CDR1 is SGHTA and CDR2 is FQGNSA. The CDR3 has 17 amino acids. V trimming: 1 base; J trimming: 5 bases; junction bases outside the gene matches: 8. This CDR3 is CASSLGGGQEDNSPLHF. The CDR3, as DNA: TGTGCCAGCAGCTTAGGGGGAGGACAGGAAGATAATTCACCCCTCCACTTT.

The genes are TRBV21-1 and TRBJ2-5; the D call TRBD2 from the table was never checked on the DNA. TRBV21-1 is an annotated pseudogene. CDR3 length equals 14 residues. In DNA, the CDR3 is TGTGCCAGCAGCAAAGTGGCGGGCGCCGAGACCCAGTACTTC. The encoded protein is CASSKVAGAETQYF.

The chain combines TRBV2 with TRBJ1-2; possible D gene TRBD1, 5 bases. V lost 7 bases, J lost 2 bases, and 23 bases lay in between. Germline lookup yields CDR1 SNHLY and CDR2 FYNNEI. This CDR3 comprises 17 residues. The CDR3 loop reads CASTEGLWGIRNYGYTF. The DNA of the CDR3 is TGTGCCAGCACCGAAGGTTTATGGGGGATAAGGAACTATGGCTACACCTTC.

V gene TRBV7-2 combines with J gene TRBJ1-4; 9 bases are shared with TRBD1. Trimming took 3 bases from V and 6 from J; bases not matched to a gene: 5. There are 15 residues in the CDR3. Germline V gene data show CDR1 as SGHTA and CDR2 as FQGNSA. The CDR3 nucleotides read TGTGCCAGCAGCTTGGGACAGGGACCCTATGAAAAACTGTTTTTT. This translates into CASSLGQGPYEKLFF.

For the CDR3, the DNA is TGTGCCAGCAGCCTACAGACTAGATCCAATGAGCAGTTCTTC. Its translation is CASSLQTRSNEQFF. The chain has TRBV9 and TRBJ2-1; D might be TRBD2 (6 bases). Trimming removed 4 bases from V and 6 bases from J, with 14 bases in between. Germline-derived CDR1 and CDR2 are SGDLS and YYNGEE. The CDR3 covers 14 residues.

J is TRBJ2-7 and V is TRBV5-6; D is ambiguous. The CDR3 runs 13 residues. The germline V gene has CDR1 SGHDT and CDR2 YYEEEE. The germline V and J ends were trimmed by 4 bases and 3 bases, with 11 bases remaining between them. The CDR3 DNA reads TGTGCCAGCAGCACCAACTGGCGCTACGAGCAGTACTTC. Protein product: CASSTNWRYEQYF.

J is TRBJ1-2 and V is TRBV28; weak D call: TRBD1 (5 bases). Trimming pared 7 bases from V and 7 bases from J, leaving 7 bases between. CDR3 length: 10 amino acids. Germline V gene sequence: CDR1 MDHEN, CDR2 SYDVKM. The CDR3 coding sequence is TGTGCCAGCAATCAGGGTGGCTACACCTTC. Protein: CASNQGGYTF.

V is TRBV27 and J is TRBJ1-1; D might be TRBD1 (6 bases). The CDR3 contains 14 residues. Looked up from germline, CDR1 is MNHEY and CDR2 is SMNVEV (reference sequence). The ends were cut back, 5 bases at V and 4 bases at J, with 14 bases in the middle. CDR3 coding DNA: TGTGCCAGCAGTCTAACAGGGAGGTTCACTGAAGCTTTCTTT. This sequence encodes CASSLTGRFTEAFF.

The table lists this clone with a few counts. This chain uses TRBV5-6 with TRBJ2-7; unclear D gene. V was cut by 0 bases and J by 4 bases, with 8 bases left in between. The CDR3 covers 13 residues. Per germline, CDR1 SGHDT and CDR2 YYEEEE. This chain's CDR3 is CASSLAEKYEQYF. The CDR3 nucleotides are TGTGCCAGCAGCTTGGCCGAAAAATACGAGCAGTACTTC.

The chain combines TRBV10-2 with TRBJ2-6; D gene uncertain. Germline assignment: CDR1 WSHSY and CDR2 SAAADI. The V end was cut by 0 bases, the J end by 12 bases, with 18 bases between. The length of the CDR3 is 16 residues. The CDR3 DNA reads TGCGCCAGCAGTGAGTCAGGGTGGGGTCCGCGAATCGTCCTGACTTTC. Translation gives CASSESGWGPRIVLTF.

The genes are TRBV9 and TRBJ1-1; D remains ambiguous. With 0 bases removed from V and 1 base from J, the gap between germline ends came to 4 bases. The CDR3 spans 13 residues. Per germline, CDR1 SGDLS and CDR2 YYNGEE. The CDR3 protein is CASSVETNTEAFF. The CDR3 DNA reads as TGTGCCAGCAGCGTAGAGACGAACACTGAAGCTTTCTTT. Variable domain in full (rest from reference TRBV9 and TRBJ1-1): DSGVTQTPKHLITATGQRVTLRCSPRSGDLSVYWYQQSLDQGLQFLIQYYNGEERAKGNILERFSAQQFPDLHSELNLSSLELGDSALYFCASSVETNTEAFFGQGTRLTVV.

This clone has a single count. DNA of the CDR3: TGTGCCAGCAGTTTAGCAGATAATTCACCCCTCCACTTT. Translating it yields CASSLADNSPLHF. This sequence joins TRBV27 and TRBJ1-6; D ambiguous. The V end was cut by 2 bases, the J end by 5 bases, with 4 bases between. Germline V CDR1 and CDR2: MNHEY, SMNVEV (reference sequence). CDR3 length: 13 amino acids.

The rearrangement links TRBV19 to TRBJ1-1; 9 bases fit TRBD1. The trim removed 4 bases at V and 4 bases at J, leaving 13 bases unmatched. The CDR3 spans 17 residues. Germline lookup yields CDR1 LNHDA and CDR2 SQIVND (reference sequence). CDR3 sequence: CASSRTGVVGDGTEAFF. The CDR3 nucleotides read TGTGCCAGTAGTAGGACAGGGGTAGTGGGTGATGGCACTGAAGCTTTCTTT.

This sequence joins TRBV7-2 and TRBJ2-7; D unresolved. V dropped 2 bases and J dropped 1 base, with 12 bases sitting between them. The CDR3 runs to 15 residues. Germline CDR1 and CDR2: SGHTA and FQGNSA. The CDR3 loop is CASSLPLSRSYEQYF. CDR3 DNA: TGTGCCAGCAGCTTACCCCTCAGTAGGTCCTACGAGCAGTACTTC.

The V call is TRBV3-1 (or the pseudogene TRBV3-2), the J call TRBJ1-1; D possibly corresponds to TRBD1 (6 bases). The CDR3 runs to 15 residues. The V end lost 1 base, the J end lost 3 bases, and 12 bases lay between the germline ends. Per the germline V gene, CDR1 is LGHDT and CDR2 is YNNKEL (reference sequence). The CDR3 reads CASSQGSGVDTEAFF. In nucleotides, the CDR3 is TGTGCCAGCAGCCAAGGCTCAGGGGTGGACACTGAAGCTTTCTTT.

The V call is TRBV4-2, the J call TRBJ2-1; D ambiguous. CDR3 length: 15 residues. V shed 0 bases and J shed 0 bases, with 6 bases lying between them. Germline V lookup: CDR1 LGHNA, CDR2 YNFKEQ. The CDR3 loop reads CASSQDWSSYNEQFF. CDR3 in DNA: TGTGCCAGCAGCCAAGACTGGAGCTCCTACAATGAGCAGTTCTTC.

The genes are TRBV7-8 and TRBJ1-5, with 7 bases fitting TRBD1. Germline V gene sequence: CDR1 SGHVS, CDR2 FQNEAQ. The CDR3 has 14 amino acids. V dropped 2 bases and J dropped 6; count of bases not matched to a gene: 4. The CDR3 coding sequence is TGTGCCAGCAGCTTATCAACAGGGGTTCAGCCCCAGCATTTT. Protein: CASSLSTGVQPQHF.

The chain is built from TRBV19 and TRBJ1-4, with TRBD1 identical over 9 bases. Germline CDR1 is LNHDA and CDR2 is SQIVND (reference sequence). The CDR3 contains 14 residues. Germline trimming cut 7 bases from V and 4 bases from J; bases unmatched to any gene: 4. The CDR3: CASTRQGVNEKLFF. The CDR3 region has the DNA TGTGCCAGTACTCGACAGGGGGTTAATGAAAAACTGTTTTTT. Variable domain in full (rest from reference TRBV19 and TRBJ1-4): DGGITQSPKYLFRKEGQNVTLSCEQNLNHDAMYWYRQDPGQGLRLIYYSQIVNDFQKGDIAEGYSVSREKKESFPLTVTSAQKNPTAFYLCASTRQGVNEKLFFGSGTQLSVL.

The rearrangement uses TRBV10-3 and TRBJ1-1, with TRBD1 as a possible D gene (5 bases). V lost 4 bases and J lost 4, with 10 bases in between. Germline V gene lookup returns CDR1 ENHRY and CDR2 SYGVKD. The CDR3 is 13 residues long. CDR3 in amino acids: CAISGQGPTEAFF. The CDR3 DNA follows: TGTGCCATCAGTGGGCAGGGTCCCACTGAAGCTTTCTTT.

V usage is TRBV19 and J usage is TRBJ2-5, with 9 bases identical to TRBD1. This CDR3 has 15 amino acids. Looked up from germline, CDR1 is LNHDA and CDR2 is SQIVND (reference sequence). The junction had 7 bases not matched to a gene; V was cut back by 5 bases and J by 3 bases. CDR3 DNA sequence: TGTGCCAGTAGTCCAGCCGGGACAGGGAAAGAGACCCAGTACTTC. This encodes CASSPAGTGKETQYF.

CDR3 DNA: TGTGCCAGCAGTCTGAGGGACACCACCATATATTTT. This translates into CASSLRDTTIYF. The gene calls are TRBV12-3 or TRBV12-4 and TRBJ1-3; TRBD1 might be the D (6 bases). The CDR3 covers 12 residues. V lost 5 bases, J lost 9 bases, and 11 bases lay in between.

The chain combines TRBV6-5 with TRBJ1-1; no definite D call. The germline V and J ends were trimmed by 3 bases and 0 bases, with 2 bases remaining between them. This CDR3 comprises 12 residues. Germline V gene lookup returns CDR1 MNHEY and CDR2 SVGAGI. The CDR3 bases are TGTGCCAGCAGTTATTTGAACACTGAAGCTTTCTTT. Encoded protein: CASSYLNTEAFF.